A single sample is the source of the 29 T cell receptor beta chains below, sequenced in a study of blood T cell repertoires in COVID-19 (dated by TCRdb to about 2020). The protocol used for the library was the immunoSEQ multiplex PCR assay. TCRdb stores this immuneACCESS table with in-frame sequences only. Part of the clones is absent; in the studies checked, under half of the shortfall reflects unresolved V genes, and no reason is known for the rest. Counted in this sample were approximately 500,000 clones; 70% to 90% of them appeared once. The ten largest clones capture approximately 2.9% of the sample. Sequenced material: peripheral blood. The source of these receptors is a human donor in a cohort sampled during active COVID-19.

V usage is TRBV12-3 or TRBV12-4 and J usage is TRBJ1-1, with TRBD1 matching over 7 bases. This CDR3 contains 13 residues. After removal of 3 bases from V and 5 bases from J, the junction contained 3 bases not matched to a gene. The chain's CDR3 is CASSLDRRTEAFF. DNA for the CDR3: TGTGCCAGCAGTTTGGACAGGAGGACTGAAGCTTTCTTT.

This clone was seen just once. The CDR3 here is CASSYSPREHYGYTF. The CDR3 DNA reads as TGTGCCAGCAGTTACTCCCCGCGGGAACACTATGGCTACACCTTC. The chain joins TRBV6-5 to TRBJ1-2; no definite D call. Germline V gene data show CDR1 as MNHEY and CDR2 as SVGAGI. This CDR3 region has 15 residues. V shed 0 bases and J shed 3 bases, with 11 bases lying between them.

This chain connects TRBV5-1 to TRBJ1-2; TRBD1 agrees at 7 bases. The V segment lost 4 bases and the J segment 6 bases; nucleotides outside the gene matches: 9. In germline, CDR1 is SGHRS, CDR2 YFSETQ. The CDR3 has 14 amino acids. The chain's CDR3 is CASSASGQLNGYTF. CDR3 in DNA: TGCGCCAGCAGCGCGTCGGGACAGTTAAATGGCTACACCTTC.

This clone has a single count. The V and J genes are TRBV6-1 and TRBJ1-5; tentative D call: TRBD1 (5 bases). Germline V gene lookup returns CDR1 MNHNS and CDR2 SASEGT. V was pared by 1 base and J by 7 bases, with 8 bases between. The CDR3 contains 13 residues. The CDR3 loop reads CASSEEGRQPQHF. The CDR3 DNA reads as TGTGCCAGCAGTGAAGAGGGGAGGCAGCCCCAGCATTTT.

This clone has a single count. The chain has TRBV5-1 and TRBJ1-3, with 8 bases identical to TRBD1. The V gene end was trimmed by 0 bases and the J gene end by 1 base; junction bases not matched to a gene: 6. The length of the CDR3 is 17 residues. Germline loops: CDR1 SGHRS, CDR2 YFSETQ. DNA of the CDR3: TGCGCCAGCAGCTTGGACCCAGGGGGCGCATCTGGAAACACCATATATTTT. This sequence encodes CASSLDPGGASGNTIYF.

This clone has a single count. V gene TRBV10-3 combines with J gene TRBJ2-2, with 8 positions matching TRBD1. V trimming: 5 bases; J trimming: 6 bases; junction bases outside the gene matches: 8. CDR3 length equals 15 residues. Germline V gene sequence: CDR1 ENHRY, CDR2 SYGVKD. CDR3 protein: CAISTNSDRAGELFF. CDR3 nucleotides: TGTGCCATCAGTACTAATTCGGACAGGGCCGGGGAGCTGTTTTTT.

This chain connects TRBV6-1 to TRBJ1-2; no firm D call. The CDR3 totals 14 residues. The ends were cut back, 1 base at V and 2 bases at J, with 8 bases in the middle. Germline lookup yields CDR1 MNHNS and CDR2 SASEGT. The CDR3 region has the DNA TGTGCCAGCAGTGAAGGCACTACAAACTATGGCTACACCTTC. Translated: CASSEGTTNYGYTF.

To note about this clone: The junction departs from germline at one end; a sequencing error may be responsible. The CDR3: CASSSGSQGSPHF. CDR3 nucleotides: TGTGCCAGCAGCTCCGGATCACAGGGCTCCCCACACTTC. The chain employs TRBV11-2 and TRBJ2-5; D may be TRBD1 (6 bases). CDR3 size: 13 residues. The germline gives CDR1 SGHAT, CDR2 FQNNGV. The full variable domain, completed using reference TRBV11-2 and TRBJ2-5, is EAGVAQSPRYKIIEKRQSVAFWCNPISGHATLYWYQQILGQGPKLLIQFQNNGVVDDSQLPKDRFSAERLKGVDSTLKIQPAKLEDSAVYLCASSSGSQGSPHFGPGTRLLVL.

The rearrangement uses TRBV28 and TRBJ1-1, with D perhaps TRBD1 (6 bases). Germline V gene data show CDR1 as MDHEN and CDR2 as SYDVKM. V lost 6 bases and J lost 4, with 12 bases in between. The CDR3 is 13 amino acids. This CDR3 reads CASSPGHFTEAFF. The CDR3 DNA follows: TGTGCCAGCAGCCCGGGACATTTCACTGAAGCTTTCTTT. The full variable domain, completed using reference TRBV28 and TRBJ1-1, is DVKVTQSSRYLVKRTGEKVFLECVQDMDHENMFWYRQDPGLGLRLIYFSYDVKMKEKGDIPEGYSVSREKKERFSLILESASTNQTSMYLCASSPGHFTEAFFGQGTRLTVV.

This clone came up once. This chain connects TRBV18 to TRBJ2-1, with 14 bases fitting TRBD2. The V gene end was trimmed by 2 bases and the J gene end by 9 bases; junction bases not matched to a gene: 6. The CDR3 has 16 residues. The germline gives CDR1 KGHSH, CDR2 LQKENI. CDR3: CASSPAGTSGSREQFF. The CDR3, as DNA: TGTGCCAGCTCACCAGCCGGGACTAGCGGGAGTCGTGAGCAGTTCTTC.

This clone was observed a handful of times. The chain has TRBV7-9 and TRBJ1-1; D not resolved. The CDR3 length is 13 residues. Germline values: CDR1 SEHNR, CDR2 FQNEAQ (reference sequence). V lost 7 bases and J lost 1, with 10 bases in between. This chain's CDR3 is CASMGVGNTEAFF. The CDR3 nucleotides read TGTGCCAGCATGGGAGTCGGGAACACTGAAGCTTTCTTT.

The V call is TRBV2, the J call TRBJ1-1; D ambiguous. CDR3 size: 13 residues. Germline-derived CDR1 and CDR2 are SNHLY and FYNNEI. Deletions cut 5 bases from V and 4 bases from J, with 11 bases between. This CDR3 reads CASSYQEVTEAFF. DNA of the CDR3: TGTGCCAGCAGTTACCAGGAGGTCACTGAAGCTTTCTTT.

The chain is built from TRBV19 and TRBJ1-6; TRBD1 agrees at 7 bases. This CDR3 region has 13 residues. Germline assignment: CDR1 LNHDA and CDR2 SQIVND (reference sequence). V was pared by 5 bases and J by 8 bases, with 3 bases of the junction left unmatched. CDR3 region: CASSWQGDSPLHF. The CDR3 nucleotides read TGTGCCAGTAGTTGGCAGGGGGATTCACCCCTCCACTTT. Full variable domain (outside the CDR3, taken from reference TRBV19 and TRBJ1-6): DGGITQSPKYLFRKEGQNVTLSCEQNLNHDAMYWYRQDPGQGLRLIYYSQIVNDFQKGDIAEGYSVSREKKESFPLTVTSAQKNPTAFYLCASSWQGDSPLHFGNGTRLTVT.

This clone was counted once. The J gene is TRBJ1-6, the V gene TRBV10-3, with a weak D call TRBD1 (5 bases). Per the germline V gene, CDR1 is ENHRY and CDR2 is SYGVKD. The CDR3 spans 14 residues. Trimming cost V 6 bases and J 8 bases, with 14 bases left between them. The CDR3: CAIRGGPLYSPLHF. The CDR3 bases are TGTGCCATCAGGGGGGGACCGCTGTATTCACCCCTCCACTTT.

This chain links TRBV5-1 with TRBJ2-3; TRBD2 aligns across 11 bases. V was pared by 4 bases and J by 2 bases, with 9 bases of the junction left unmatched. The CDR3 contains 17 residues. Germline CDR1 is SGHRS and CDR2 is YFSETQ. CDR3 sequence reads: CASSPPTSGTVTDTQYF. In nucleotides, the CDR3 is TGCGCCAGCAGCCCGCCGACTAGCGGGACAGTCACAGATACGCAGTATTTT.

The chain recombines TRBV4-3 with TRBJ2-1, with 14 bases aligning to TRBD2. The CDR3 runs to 16 residues. Trimming cost V 2 bases and J 8 bases; bases outside gene matches: 5. Germline lookup yields CDR1 LGHNA and CDR2 YSLEER. As DNA, the CDR3 is TGCGCCAGCAGCCAACGACTAGCGGGGGGGGTCGATGAGCAGTTCTTC. Translating gives CASSQRLAGGVDEQFF.

This chain uses TRBV25-1 with TRBJ2-7; 9 nucleotides line up with TRBD2. Germline V gene data show CDR1 as MGHDK and CDR2 as SYGVNS. The CDR3 is 15 residues long. V trimming: 5 bases; J trimming: 6 bases; junction bases outside the gene matches: 11. The DNA of the CDR3 is TGTGCCAGCAGTTCCCCGAGTAGCGGGAGACGCGAGCAGTACTTC. The encoded protein is CASSSPSSGRREQYF.

The rearrangement joins TRBV3-1 (or the pseudogene TRBV3-2) to TRBJ2-7; TRBD1 matches 8 bases. Germline V gene lookup returns CDR1 LGHDT and CDR2 YNNKEL (reference sequence). The CDR3 contains 12 residues. J was trimmed by 6 bases and V by 4 bases; bases with no gene match: 2. The CDR3 nucleotides are TGTGCCAGCAGCCCGGGGACAGGCGAGCAGTACTTC. It encodes CASSPGTGEQYF.

V usage is TRBV11-2 and J usage is TRBJ1-4; D is possibly TRBD1 (6 bases). This CDR3 spans 17 amino acids. V was shortened by 5 bases and J by 0 bases, with 16 bases between the two germline ends. Germline V lookup: CDR1 SGHAT, CDR2 FQNNGV. This CDR3 reads CASSLTGPFATNEKLFF. For the CDR3, the DNA is TGTGCCAGCAGCCTGACAGGCCCCTTTGCAACTAATGAAAAACTGTTTTTT.

This clone was detected only once. The CDR3 spells CASSPPQRVRYGYTF. CDR3 in DNA: TGTGCCAGCAGCCCTCCACAGAGAGTCCGCTATGGCTACACCTTC. The V and J genes are TRBV3-1 (or the pseudogene TRBV3-2) and TRBJ1-2; D is undetermined. V gave up 4 bases and J gave up 4 bases, with 16 bases separating them. The CDR3 length is 15 residues. Germline values: CDR1 LGHDT, CDR2 YNNKEL (reference sequence).

The rearrangement joins TRBV6-5 to TRBJ1-6; 11 bases are shared with TRBD1. The CDR3 length is 14 residues. The J segment lost 9 bases and the V segment lost 5 bases, leaving 3 bases of the junction unmatched. Germline CDR1 MNHEY, CDR2 SVGAGI. The CDR3 bases are TGTGCCAGCAGTAGGACAGGGGGCTTTTCACCCCTCCACTTT. Its translation is CASSRTGGFSPLHF.

CDR3 bases: TGTGCCAGCACTAGAACCGGGACAGGGGCCTACGAGCAGTACTTC. It translates to CASTRTGTGAYEQYF. This chain joins TRBV7-9 and TRBJ2-7, with 10 bases identical to TRBD1. Germline V gives CDR1 SEHNR, CDR2 FQNEAQ (reference sequence). The V gene end was trimmed by 7 bases and the J gene end by 2 bases; junction bases not matched to a gene: 8. CDR3 length: 15 residues.

The chain carries TRBV5-6 and TRBJ2-7; TRBD2 matches 14 bases. V shed 4 bases, J shed 3 bases, and the junction held 6 bases outside the gene matches. Germline-derived CDR1 and CDR2 are SGHDT and YYEEEE. The length of the CDR3 is 16 residues. The DNA for the CDR3 is TGTGCCAGCAGCCCGGGACTAGCGGGAGCCGTCTACGAGCAGTACTTC. This gives the protein CASSPGLAGAVYEQYF.

A note on this clone: Other nucleotide sequences in the sample specify the same CDR3. The genes are TRBV7-3 and TRBJ2-1, with unresolved D. V lost 0 bases, J lost 5 bases, and 5 bases lay in between. This CDR3 spans 13 amino acids. Germline lookup yields CDR1 SGHTA and CDR2 FQGTGA. CDR3 nucleotides: TGTGCCAGCAGCTTAACGCGTAACAATGAGCAGTTCTTC. It yields the protein CASSLTRNNEQFF.

The chain employs TRBV7-3 and TRBJ2-6; D is perhaps TRBD1 (6 bases). The germline V and J ends were trimmed by 5 bases and 1 base, with 21 bases remaining between them. CDR3 length: 19 amino acids. The germline gives CDR1 SGHTA, CDR2 FQGTGA. CDR3 nucleotide sequence: TGTGCCAGCAGCAAATTTGGGGGCGGTGAAAAGTCTGGGGCCAACGTCCTGACTTTC. It specifies CASSKFGGGEKSGANVLTF.

J is TRBJ2-3 and V is TRBV10-1, with 7 bases identical to TRBD2. Trimming cost V 3 bases and J 2 bases; bases outside gene matches: 8. The germline CDR1 and CDR2 sequences are WNHNN and SYGVQD (reference sequence). The CDR3 length is 16 residues. CDR3 sequence (DNA): TGCGCCAGCAGTGATCGCGGCCGGGAGGTCACAGATACGCAGTATTTT. Protein: CASSDRGREVTDTQYF.

This chain connects TRBV3-1 (or the pseudogene TRBV3-2) to TRBJ1-5; the D gene is possibly TRBD1 (6 bases). This CDR3 has 14 residues. V gave up 3 bases and J gave up 5 bases, with 11 bases separating them. Germline values: CDR1 LGHDT, CDR2 YNNKEL (reference sequence). Here the CDR3 reads CASSQTDSYQPQHF. In DNA, the CDR3 is TGTGCCAGCAGCCAGACGGACAGTTATCAGCCCCAGCATTTT.

In its sample, this clone was seen a few times. The CDR3 DNA follows: TGTGCCAGTAGTAAGGAGGGTCACGGCTACACCTTC. Protein product: CASSKEGHGYTF. The chain carries TRBV19 and TRBJ1-2; unclear D gene. Trimming shortened V by 4 bases and J by 8 bases, and 11 bases separated the two germline ends. This CDR3 contains 12 residues. Germline V gene data show CDR1 as LNHDA and CDR2 as SQIVND (reference sequence).

The chain is built from TRBV28 and TRBJ2-1; D remains unclear. The germline V and J ends were trimmed by 4 bases and 8 bases, with 24 bases remaining between them. CDR1 is MDHEN and CDR2 is SYDVKM in the germline V gene. CDR3 length equals 17 residues. The CDR3 DNA sequence: TGTGCCAGCAGTTCGAACCGGGTCTTCGTAGCCCCTGATGAGCAGTTCTTC. Amino acids: CASSSNRVFVAPDEQFF.